This TCR beta chain was recorded in a study of T cells in Graves' hyperthyroidism and ophthalmopathy. Exclusions: uncontrolled infection, other autoimmune disease, pregnancy, lactation. Germline values: CDR1 LNHDA, CDR2 SQIVND (reference sequence). This CDR3 is 16 amino acids long. V lost 5 bases, J lost 1 base, and 10 bases stayed unmatched. TCR beta CDR3 regions were amplified from RNA. A set of HTBI primers served as the primers for a first-round RT-PCR of the TCR CDR3. TCRdb reanalysed the multiplex PCR reads using MiXCR and keeps one entry per CDR3 protein. The sample shows some 600,000 distinct CDR3 sequences, about 15% of them seen only once. This clonotype was seen more than once but under ten times.

The origin of this receptor is a woman in her 30s with Graves' hyperthyroidism that later progressed to Graves' ophthalmopathy. Sample: blood. The V gene is TRBV19, the J gene TRBJ1-1; TRBD1 agrees at 7 bases. The CDR3 DNA sequence: TGTGCCAGTAGTCGTCCCGGGACAGCCCCGAACACTGAAGCTTTCTTT. It specifies CASSRPGTAPNTEAFF.